The clone carrying this T cell receptor (beta chain) was recorded once. Control patients had untreated stable or active relapsing-remitting multiple sclerosis by revised McDonald criteria. This entry belongs to a study of CD8 T cells in Susac syndrome. RNA, at roughly 0.45 to 1 ug, was reverse transcribed with random hexamers. TCR beta CDR3 was amplified by immunoSEQ covering 54 Vbeta and 13 Jbeta. TCRdb re-called the immunoSEQ multiplex PCR reads with MiXCR, one entry per CDR3 protein. This sample carries approximately 140,000 distinct CDR3 sequences, 90% to 95% of them seen once, and the ten largest clones take over 0.1%. What was sequenced was CD4+ T cells from PBMCs. The clonotype originates from a human donor with multiple sclerosis.

The CDR3 DNA is TGTGCCAGCTCGGTTGGGCAGCCCGAGCAGTACTTC. Amino acid sequence: CASSVGQPEQYF. V gene TRBV28 combines with J gene TRBJ2-7; D is unresolved. CDR1 and CDR2 (germline): MDHEN, SYDVKM. This CDR3 region has 12 residues. The ends were cut back, 8 bases at V and 6 bases at J, with 14 bases in the middle.